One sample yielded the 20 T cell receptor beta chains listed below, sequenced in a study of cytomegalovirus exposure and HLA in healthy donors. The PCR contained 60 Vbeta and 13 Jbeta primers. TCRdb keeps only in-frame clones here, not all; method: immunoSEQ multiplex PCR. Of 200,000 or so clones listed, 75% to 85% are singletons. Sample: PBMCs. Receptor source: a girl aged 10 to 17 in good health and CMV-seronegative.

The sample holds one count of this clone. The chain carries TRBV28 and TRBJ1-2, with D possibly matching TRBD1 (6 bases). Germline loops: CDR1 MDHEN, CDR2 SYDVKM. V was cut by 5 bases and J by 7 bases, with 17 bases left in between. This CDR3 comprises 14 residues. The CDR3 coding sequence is TGTGCCAGCAGTCCACTGACACAGGGCTTTGGCTACACCTTC. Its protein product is CASSPLTQGFGYTF.

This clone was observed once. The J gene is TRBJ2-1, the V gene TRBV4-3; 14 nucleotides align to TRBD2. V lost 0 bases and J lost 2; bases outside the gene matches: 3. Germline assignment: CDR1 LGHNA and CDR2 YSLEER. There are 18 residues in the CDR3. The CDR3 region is CASSQDVTSGGAYNEQFF. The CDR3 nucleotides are TGCGCCAGCAGCCAAGATGTGACTAGCGGGGGGGCCTACAATGAGCAGTTCTTC.

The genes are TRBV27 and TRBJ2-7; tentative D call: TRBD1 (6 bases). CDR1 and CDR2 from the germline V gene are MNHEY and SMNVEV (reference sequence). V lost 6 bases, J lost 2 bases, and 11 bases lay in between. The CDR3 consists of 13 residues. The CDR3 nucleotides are TGTGCCAGCAGCCGGGACATAGCCTACGAGCAGTACTTC. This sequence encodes CASSRDIAYEQYF.

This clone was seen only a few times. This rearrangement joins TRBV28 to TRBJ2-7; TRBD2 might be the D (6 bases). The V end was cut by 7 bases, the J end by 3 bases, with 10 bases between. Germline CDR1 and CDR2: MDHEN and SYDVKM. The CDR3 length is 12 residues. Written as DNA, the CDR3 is TGTGCCAGCACCACGGGGGACTACGAGCAGTACTTC. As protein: CASTTGDYEQYF.

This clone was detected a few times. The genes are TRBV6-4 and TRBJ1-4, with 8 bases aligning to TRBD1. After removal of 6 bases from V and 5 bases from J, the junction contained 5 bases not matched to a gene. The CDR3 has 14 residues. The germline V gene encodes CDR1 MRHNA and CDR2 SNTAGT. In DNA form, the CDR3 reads TGTGCCAGCAGCCCACAGGGGGGAAATGAAAAACTGTTTTTT. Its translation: CASSPQGGNEKLFF.

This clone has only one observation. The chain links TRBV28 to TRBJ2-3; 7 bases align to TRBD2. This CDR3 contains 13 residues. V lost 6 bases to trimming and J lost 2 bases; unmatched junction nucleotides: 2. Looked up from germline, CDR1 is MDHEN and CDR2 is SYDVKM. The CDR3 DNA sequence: TGTGCCAGCAGGGGACTACACACAGATACGCAGTATTTT. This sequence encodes CASRGLHTDTQYF.

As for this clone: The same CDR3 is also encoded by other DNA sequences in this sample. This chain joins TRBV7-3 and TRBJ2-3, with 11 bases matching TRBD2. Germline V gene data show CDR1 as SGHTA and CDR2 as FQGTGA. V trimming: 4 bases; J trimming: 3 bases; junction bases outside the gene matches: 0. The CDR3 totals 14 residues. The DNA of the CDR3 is TGTGCCAGCAGCTCTAGCGGGGGGACAGATACGCAGTATTTT. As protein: CASSSSGGTDTQYF.

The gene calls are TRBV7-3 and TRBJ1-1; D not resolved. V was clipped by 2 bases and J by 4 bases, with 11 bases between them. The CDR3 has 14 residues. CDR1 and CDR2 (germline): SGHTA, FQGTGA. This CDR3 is CASSLLSTGTEAFF. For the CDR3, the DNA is TGTGCCAGCAGCTTACTTTCGACTGGCACTGAAGCTTTCTTT. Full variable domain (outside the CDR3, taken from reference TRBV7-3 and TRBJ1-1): GAGVSQTPSNKVTEKGKYVELRCDPISGHTALYWYRQSLGQGPEFLIYFQGTGAADDSGLPNDRFFAVRPEGSVSTLKIQRTERGDSAVYLCASSLLSTGTEAFFGQGTRLTVV.

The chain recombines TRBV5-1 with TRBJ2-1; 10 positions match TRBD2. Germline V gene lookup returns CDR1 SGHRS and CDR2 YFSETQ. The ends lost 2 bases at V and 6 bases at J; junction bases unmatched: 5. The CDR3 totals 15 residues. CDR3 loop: CASSLTIAGGNEQFF. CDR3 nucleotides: TGCGCCAGCAGCTTAACCATAGCGGGAGGCAATGAGCAGTTCTTC. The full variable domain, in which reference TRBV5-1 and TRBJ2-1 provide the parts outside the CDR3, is KAGVTQTPRYLIKTRGQQVTLSCSPISGHRSVSWYQQTPGQGLQFLFEYFSETQRNKGNFPGRFSGRQFSNSRSEMNVSTLELGDSALYLCASSLTIAGGNEQFFGPGTRLTVL.

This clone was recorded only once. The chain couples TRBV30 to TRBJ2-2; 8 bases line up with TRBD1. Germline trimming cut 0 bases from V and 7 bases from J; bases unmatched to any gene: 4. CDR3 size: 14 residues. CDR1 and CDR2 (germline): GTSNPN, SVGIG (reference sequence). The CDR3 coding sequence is TGTGCCTGGAGTGTGGTTGACAGGGGCGGGGAGCTGTTTTTT. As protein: CAWSVVDRGGELFF.

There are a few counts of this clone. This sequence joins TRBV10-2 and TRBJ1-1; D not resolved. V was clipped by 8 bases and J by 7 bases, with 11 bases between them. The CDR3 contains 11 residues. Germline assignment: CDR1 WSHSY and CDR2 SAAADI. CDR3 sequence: CASHSHSEAFF. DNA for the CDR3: TGCGCCAGCCATTCGCATAGTGAAGCTTTCTTT.

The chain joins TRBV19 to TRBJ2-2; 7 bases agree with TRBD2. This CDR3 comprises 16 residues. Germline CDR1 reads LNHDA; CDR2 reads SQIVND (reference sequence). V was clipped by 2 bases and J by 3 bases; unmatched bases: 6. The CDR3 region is CASSIRSRGYTGELFF. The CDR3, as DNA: TGTGCCAGTAGTATAAGGTCGCGGGGGTACACCGGGGAGCTGTTTTTT.

The CDR3 here is CASGGISKNIQYF. The CDR3 bases are TGTGCCTCGGGGGGGATCTCCAAAAACATTCAGTACTTC. The chain has TRBV30 and TRBJ2-4; 8 bases are shared with TRBD2. The CDR3 is 13 residues long. V trimming: 7 bases; J trimming: 2 bases; junction bases outside the gene matches: 4. Germline CDR1 GTSNPN, CDR2 SVGIG (reference sequence).

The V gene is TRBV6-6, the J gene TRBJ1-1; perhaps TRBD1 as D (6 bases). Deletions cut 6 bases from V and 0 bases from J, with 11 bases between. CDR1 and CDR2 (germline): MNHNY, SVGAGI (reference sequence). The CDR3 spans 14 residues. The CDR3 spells CASSAGQLNTEAFF. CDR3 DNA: TGTGCCAGCAGCGCAGGACAGCTGAACACTGAAGCTTTCTTT.

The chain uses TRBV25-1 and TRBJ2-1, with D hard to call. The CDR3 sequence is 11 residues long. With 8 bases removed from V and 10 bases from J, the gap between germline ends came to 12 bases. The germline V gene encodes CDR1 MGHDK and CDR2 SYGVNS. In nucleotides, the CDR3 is TGTGCCAGCGGGCTAACAAGGGAGCAGTTCTTC. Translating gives CASGLTREQFF.

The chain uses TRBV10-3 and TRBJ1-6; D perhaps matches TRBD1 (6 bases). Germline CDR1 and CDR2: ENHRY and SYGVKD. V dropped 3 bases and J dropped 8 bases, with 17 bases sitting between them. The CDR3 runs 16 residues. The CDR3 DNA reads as TGTGCCATCAGTGATGGTGTCCGGGGGGCTCATTCACCCCTCCACTTT. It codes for CAISDGVRGAHSPLHF.

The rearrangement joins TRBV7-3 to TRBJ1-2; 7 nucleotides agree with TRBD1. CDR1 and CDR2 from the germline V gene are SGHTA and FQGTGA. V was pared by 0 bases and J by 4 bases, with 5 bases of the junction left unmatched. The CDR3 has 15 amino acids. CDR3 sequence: CASSLTDRPVYGYTF. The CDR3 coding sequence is TGTGCCAGCAGCTTAACGGACAGGCCCGTCTATGGCTACACCTTC.

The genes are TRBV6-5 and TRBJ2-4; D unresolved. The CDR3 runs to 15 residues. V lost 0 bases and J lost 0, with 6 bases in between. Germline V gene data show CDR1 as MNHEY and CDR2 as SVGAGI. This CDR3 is CASSYSFLAKNIQYF. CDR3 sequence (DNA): TGTGCCAGCAGTTACTCGTTTCTAGCCAAAAACATTCAGTACTTC.

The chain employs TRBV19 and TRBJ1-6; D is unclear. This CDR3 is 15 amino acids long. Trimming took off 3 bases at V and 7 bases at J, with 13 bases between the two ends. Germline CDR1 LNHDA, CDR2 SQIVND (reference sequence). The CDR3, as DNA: TGTGCCAGTAGTATTTATGGGAGTGGGAATTCACCCCTCCACTTT. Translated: CASSIYGSGNSPLHF. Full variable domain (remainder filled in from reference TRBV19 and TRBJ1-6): DGGITQSPKYLFRKEGQNVTLSCEQNLNHDAMYWYRQDPGQGLRLIYYSQIVNDFQKGDIAEGYSVSREKKESFPLTVTSAQKNPTAFYLCASSIYGSGNSPLHFGNGTRLTVT.

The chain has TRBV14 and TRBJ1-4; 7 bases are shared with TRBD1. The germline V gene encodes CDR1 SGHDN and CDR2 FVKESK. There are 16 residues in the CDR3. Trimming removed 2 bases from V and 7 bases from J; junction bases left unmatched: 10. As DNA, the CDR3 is TGTGCCAGCAGCCAACCACGGGACAGCGAAATTGAAAAACTGTTTTTT. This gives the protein CASSQPRDSEIEKLFF.